The rows below give T cell receptor beta chains drawn from one sample of a study of blood T cell repertoires in COVID-19. The protocol was immunoSEQ multiplex PCR, while the TCRdb copy is restricted to in-frame clones and leaves out a portion. The table shows around 200,000 clones, with 80% to 85% occurring only once. Sample: peripheral blood. The receptors originated from a human donor in a cohort sampled during active COVID-19. CDR3s include the opening cysteine and the closing phenylalanine or tryptophan. The D gene is left open where the match is weak. For some rows the clone size is stated as once, few or many, or as a class when expanded; others skip it.

15,-,few,TRBJ2-7,TRBV28,TGTGCCAGCAGGAGGGAAGTCGGATCCTCCTACGAGCAGTACTTC,CASRREVGSSYEQYF
12,TRBD1,-,TRBJ1-1,TRBV3-1/TRBV3-2,TGTGCCAGCAGCCAAGCGGACAGGGAAGCTTTCTTT,CASSQADREAFF
13,TRBD1,once,TRBJ2-7,TRBV18,TGTGCCAGCTCCCTTAGACAGGGCTACGAGCAGTACTTC,CASSLRQGYEQYF
14,-,-,TRBJ1-3,TRBV9,TGTGCCAGCAGCGCGTCGGACACCTCAAACACCATATATTTT,CASSASDTSNTIYF
15,-,once,TRBJ1-1,TRBV27,TGTGCCAGCAGTTTAACCGAGACATTGAACACTGAAGCTTTCTTT,CASSLTETLNTEAFF
13,-,-,TRBJ1-5,TRBV7-6,TGTGCCAGCTCGGAGGGAGGCAATCAGCCCCAGCATTTT,CASSEGGNQPQHF
15,TRBD2,-,TRBJ2-1,TRBV27,TGTGCCAGCAGTTTGTCCCGGGGACTAGCGAATGAGCAGTTCTTC,CASSLSRGLANEQFF
16,-,-,TRBJ2-7,TRBV9,TGTGCCAGCAGCGCGGGAGGCCAGACAGGGGTCTACGAGCAGTACTTC,CASSAGGQTGVYEQYF
15,-,-,TRBJ2-7,TRBV6-5,TGTGCCAGCAGTTACTCCACAGTGCTCTCCTACGAGCAGTACTTC,CASSYSTVLSYEQYF
15,TRBD1,-,TRBJ2-7,TRBV4-3,TGCGCCAGCAGCCAAGATAGAGGGGGCGGGTACGAGCAGTACTTC,CASSQDRGGGYEQYF
13,-,-,TRBJ2-7,TRBV6-1,TGTGCCAGCAGTGACGGCAGGGCTTACGAGCAGTACTTC,CASSDGRAYEQYF
15,TRBD1,-,TRBJ1-2,TRBV4-3,TGCGCCAGCAGCCAGATCCGGGACAGAAACTATGGCTACACCTTC,CASSQIRDRNYGYTF
14,TRBD1,-,TRBJ1-2,TRBV14,TGTGCCAGCAGCCCCCGGAGGGGGCTTGGGAGCTACACCTTC,CASSPRRGLGSYTF
16,TRBD1,-,TRBJ1-2,TRBV28,TGTGCCAGCAGTTCCGTCCGGGACAGGGGTGAATATGGCTACACCTTC,CASSSVRDRGEYGYTF
15,-,few,TRBJ1-1,TRBV25-1,TGTGCCAGCAGTGTCTCAGAGGGCCGATACACTGAAGCTTTCTTT,CASSVSEGRYTEAFF
11,-,-,TRBJ2-7,TRBV9,TGTGCCATTCCGCAGGGGCCCGAGCAGTACTTC,CAIPQGPEQYF
16,-,-,TRBJ2-7,TRBV9,TGTGCCAGCAGCGTAGGTCGGGACTTAAGCTCCTACGAGCAGTACTTC,CASSVGRDLSSYEQYF
13,-,once,TRBJ2-7,TRBV11-2,TGTGCCAGCAGCTTTTGGCGGGCCTACGAGCAGTACTTC,CASSFWRAYEQYF
16,-,-,TRBJ2-2,TRBV28,TGTGCCAGCAGTGTGGGTGGTAGCGGAAACACCGGGGAGCTGTTTTTT,CASSVGGSGNTGELFF
15,-,-,TRBJ2-3,TRBV9,TGTGCCAGCAGCGTAGCTGTCCACGGGGGAGATACGCAGTATTTT,CASSVAVHGGDTQYF
15,TRBD1,-,TRBJ1-2,TRBV28,TGTGCCAGCAGTGCGCCGGGACAGGAATATAGGGGCTACACCTTC,CASSAPGQEYRGYTF
15,TRBD2,-,TRBJ2-7,TRBV11-2,TGTGCCAGCAGCCGGATTTCGGGAGGGGGTGGCGAGCAGTACTTC,CASSRISGGGGEQYF
17,TRBD1,-,TRBJ2-2,TRBV18,TGTGCCAGCTCTCTTCGCTGGGACAGGACGAACACCGGGGAGCTGTTTTTT,CASSLRWDRTNTGELFF
15,TRBD2,once,TRBJ2-1,TRBV13,TGTGCCAGCAGCCGTACGGGGGGAATGGACAATGAGCAGTTCTTC,CASSRTGGMDNEQFF
15,-,-,TRBJ1-5,TRBV6-1,TGTGCCAGCAGTGACCCCACAGCCGGCGATCAGCCCCAGCATTTT,CASSDPTAGDQPQHF
15,TRBD2,-,TRBJ2-1,TRBV18,TGTGCCAGCTCCCCTGTACTACTAGCGGCAAATGAGCAGTTCTTC,CASSPVLLAANEQFF
15,-,-,TRBJ1-1,TRBV7-9,TGTGCCAGCAGCAGAAGGGAGGGGCGGAACACTGAAGCTTTCTTT,CASSRREGRNTEAFF
15,TRBD1,once,TRBJ1-1,TRBV18,TGTGCCAGCTCATCAACCGACAGGGGCGACACTGAAGCTTTCTTT,CASSSTDRGDTEAFF
14,-,-,TRBJ2-1,TRBV5-1,TGCGCCAGCATCAATGGTCCAACTTACAATGAGCAGTTCTTC,CASINGPTYNEQFF
12,-,-,TRBJ1-2,TRBV27,TGTGCCAGCAGTTTACGGGGGTATGGCTACACCTTC,CASSLRGYGYTF
12,-,-,TRBJ1-2,TRBV14,TGTGCCAGCAGCCGACAGAGCTATGGCTACACCTTC,CASSRQSYGYTF
14,-,once,TRBJ1-1,TRBV6-6,TGTGCCAGCAGTTATATCAACAGGGCCACTGAAGCTTTCTTT,CASSYINRATEAFF
15,-,-,TRBJ1-3,TRBV14,TGTGCCAGCAGCCAGGGACTGATCTCTGGAAACACCATATATTTT,CASSQGLISGNTIYF
14,-,once,TRBJ1-2,TRBV7-9,TGTGCCAGCAGCTACCCCGAAAGGCGGTATGGCTACACCTTC,CASSYPERRYGYTF
12,TRBD2,-,TRBJ2-5,TRBV28,TGTGCCAGTGGGGGGGAGTCGGAGACCCAGTACTTC,CASGGESETQYF
15,TRBD2,-,TRBJ2-1,TRBV4-3,TGCGCCAGCAGCCAGTACGGACTAGACTACAATGAGCAGTTCTTC,CASSQYGLDYNEQFF
14,-,-,TRBJ1-1,TRBV9,TGTGCCAGCAGCGTGGGAGGTCAGGACACTGAAGCTTTCTTT,CASSVGGQDTEAFF
13,-,few,TRBJ2-2,TRBV6-5,TGTGCCAGCAGCCGGGGGAGAACCGGGGAGCTGTTTTTT,CASSRGRTGELFF
15,-,-,TRBJ1-1,TRBV6-5,TGTGCCAGCAGTTACTCGCGGGGGGCGCGGACTGAAGCTTTCTTT,CASSYSRGARTEAFF
16,TRBD2,few,TRBJ2-3,TRBV19,TGTGCCAGTAGTATTCATCCAGCGGGAGGGCGGGATACGCAGTATTTT,CASSIHPAGGRDTQYF
14,TRBD1,-,TRBJ2-3,TRBV27,TGTGCCAGCAGTTCCAGGGGACAGTCGGATACGCAGTATTTT,CASSSRGQSDTQYF
13,-,-,TRBJ1-2,TRBV5-1,TGCGCCAGCAGCTTGGGGACAGAGTATGGCTACACCTTC,CASSLGTEYGYTF
13,-,-,TRBJ2-7,TRBV28,TGTGCCAGCAATCAGGTGGTTCCTGGGGAGCAGTACTTC,CASNQVVPGEQYF
16,-,-,TRBJ2-5,TRBV7-3,TGTGCCAGCAGCTCCTGGGGCGGAGGGGGCCTGGGGACCCAGTACTTC,CASSSWGGGGLGTQYF
13,TRBD1,once,TRBJ1-2,TRBV5-4,TGTGCCAGCAGCTTCGACAGGGCGAGGGGCTACACCTTC,CASSFDRARGYTF
17,TRBD1,-,TRBJ1-3,TRBV7-8,TGTGCCAGCAGCTTCTCCGGGACAGCCCGCTCTGGAAACACCATATATTTT,CASSFSGTARSGNTIYF
16,TRBD1,few,TRBJ1-6,TRBV30,TGTGCCTGGGACAGGGGCAAATCGCTTCGGAATTCACCCCTCCACTTT,CAWDRGKSLRNSPLHF
15,TRBD1,-,TRBJ2-1,TRBV2,TGTGCCAGCAGTGCTTGGGGACAGTACAACAATGAGCAGTTCTTC,CASSAWGQYNNEQFF
17,TRBD2,-,TRBJ2-6,TRBV7-8,TGTGCCAGCAGCCCGGGACTAGCCAGCTCTGGGGCCAACGTCCTGACTTTC,CASSPGLASSGANVLTF
17,-,-,TRBJ1-4,TRBV10-3,TGTGCCATCAGTGAGTCTGGGACATCGGCAACTAATGAAAAACTGTTTTTT,CAISESGTSATNEKLFF
14,-,once,TRBJ2-6,TRBV5-1,TGCGCCAGCACCGACACCTCTGGGGCCAACGTCCTGACTTTC,CASTDTSGANVLTF
14,-,-,TRBJ1-1,TRBV19,TGTGCCAGTAGCCCCCTCGGGGGTAGTACTGAAGCTTTCTTT,CASSPLGGSTEAFF
15,TRBD1,-,TRBJ2-7,TRBV5-5,TGTGCCAGCAGCTTCCGGGACAGGGTACCCTACGAGCAGTACTTC,CASSFRDRVPYEQYF
14,TRBD1,-,TRBJ2-7,TRBV5-6,TGTGCCAGCAGCTGGACAGGGGGTGCCTACGAGCAGTACTTC,CASSWTGGAYEQYF
15,TRBD1,-,TRBJ2-3,TRBV5-6,TGTGCCAGCATCCTCACACAGGGGGGCACAGATACGCAGTATTTT,CASILTQGGTDTQYF
14,-,-,TRBJ1-2,TRBV28,TGTGCCAGCAGTCCCCCGGGGAGCTTACATGGCTACACCTTC,CASSPPGSLHGYTF
17,-,-,TRBJ1-6,TRBV3-1/TRBV3-2,TGTGCCAGCAGCCAAGCGTTACACGGAGACAGGAGCTCACCCCTCCACTTT,CASSQALHGDRSSPLHF
13,TRBD1,once,TRBJ1-2,TRBV19,TGTGCCAGTAGTCCCGGGACAGGCTATGGCTACACCTTC,CASSPGTGYGYTF
15,TRBD1,-,TRBJ1-4,TRBV4-2,TGTGCCAGCAGCCAACCGGACAGGGCAAATGAAAAACTGTTTTTT,CASSQPDRANEKLFF
15,-,-,TRBJ1-2,TRBV9,TGTGCCAGCAGCGTAGTGGCAGGGGATAACTATGGCTACACCTTC,CASSVVAGDNYGYTF